This T cell receptor beta chain was obtained from a study of T cells in Graves' hyperthyroidism and ophthalmopathy. Study-wide points: Blood also contained most expanded thyroid clonotypes above 0.001.

Graves' hyperthyroidism without ophthalmopathy progression within 18 months was termed stable. RNA transcripts were the template for amplifying TCR beta CDR3 regions. HTBI primers were used for first-round RT-PCR of the TCR CDR3. Each CDR3 protein is one row after TCRdb ran MiXCR on the multiplex PCR reads. This table holds hundreds of thousands of distinct CDR3 sequences, around 14% found once. CDR3 length: 11 amino acids. Trimming removed 6 bases at V and 10 bases at J, with 12 bases between. Germline values: CDR1 GTSNPN, CDR2 SVGIG (reference sequence). Note on this clonotype: The antigen remains unidentified.

The chain couples TRBV30 to TRBJ2-2; D not certain. This TCR came from a woman in her 30s with Graves' hyperthyroidism. Source material: blood. The CDR3 DNA follows: TGTGCCTGCGCCACGGCCGCGGAGCTGTTTTTT. It codes for CACATAAELFF.